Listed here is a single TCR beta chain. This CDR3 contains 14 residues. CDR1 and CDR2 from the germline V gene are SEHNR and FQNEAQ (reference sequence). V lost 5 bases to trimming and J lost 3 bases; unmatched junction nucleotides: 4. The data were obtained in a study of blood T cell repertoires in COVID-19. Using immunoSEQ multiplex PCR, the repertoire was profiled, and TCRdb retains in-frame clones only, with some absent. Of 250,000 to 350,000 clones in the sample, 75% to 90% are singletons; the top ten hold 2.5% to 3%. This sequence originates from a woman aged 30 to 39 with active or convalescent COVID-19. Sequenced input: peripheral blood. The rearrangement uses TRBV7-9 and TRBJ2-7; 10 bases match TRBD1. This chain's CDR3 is CASSRGTGVYEQYF. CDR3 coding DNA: TGTGCCAGCAGCCGCGGGACAGGGGTCTACGAGCAGTACTTC. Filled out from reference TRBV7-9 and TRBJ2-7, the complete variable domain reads DTGVSQNPRHKITKRGQNVTFRCDPISEHNRLYWYRQTLGQGPEFLTYFQNEAQLEKSRLLSDRFSAERPKGSFSTLEIQRTEQGDSAMYLCASSRGTGVYEQYFGPGTRLTVT.